The 18 T cell receptor beta chains below all came from one sample that was sequenced in a study of blood T cell repertoires in COVID-19 (dated by TCRdb to 2018 to 2020). Library construction relied on the immunoSEQ multiplex PCR assay. TCRdb mirrors the immuneACCESS table, restricted to in-frame sequences. Some clones are absent from its copies; in checked studies, under half trace to an unresolved V gene, and the reason for the others is unknown. Recorded for this sample are some 140,000 clones; about 76% of them occurred a single time. 13% of the sample is held by the ten biggest clonotypes. Sequences were obtained from peripheral blood. Receptors originate from a man aged 80 or over with acute or convalescent COVID-19.

The chain joins TRBV19 to TRBJ2-7; 7 nucleotides align to TRBD1. Germline lookup yields CDR1 LNHDA and CDR2 SQIVND (reference sequence). The CDR3 sequence is 13 residues long. The J segment lost 5 bases and the V segment lost 7 bases, leaving 8 bases of the junction unmatched. The CDR3 DNA reads as TGTGCCAGTACCCCAGGACAGGAGGACGAGCAGTACTTC. It encodes CASTPGQEDEQYF.

The V and J genes are TRBV6-5 and TRBJ1-2; no firm D call. Germline V lookup: CDR1 MNHEY, CDR2 SVGAGI. V was clipped by 5 bases and J by 8 bases, with 15 bases between them. This CDR3 region has 13 residues. CDR3: CASSPYSSMGYTF. CDR3 bases: TGTGCCAGCAGTCCCTACAGCTCTATGGGCTACACCTTC.

V usage is TRBV19 and J usage is TRBJ1-6; 8 bases match TRBD1. Germline V gene sequence: CDR1 LNHDA, CDR2 SQIVND (reference sequence). The CDR3 consists of 14 residues. Losses at the gene ends were 5 bases for V and 7 bases for J; bases not matched to a gene: 4. The CDR3 spells CASSVDRANSPLHF. CDR3 DNA sequence: TGTGCCAGTAGTGTGGACAGGGCGAATTCACCCCTCCACTTT.

The chain recombines TRBV28 with TRBJ1-1; D not certain. With 3 bases removed from V and 7 bases from J, the gap between germline ends came to 6 bases. Germline-derived CDR1 and CDR2 are MDHEN and SYDVKM. CDR3 length: 11 amino acids. CDR3 residues: CASSFGSEAFF. CDR3 nucleotide sequence: TGTGCCAGCAGTTTTGGCAGTGAAGCTTTCTTT.

CDR3 protein: CASSFRGGANTGELFF. In DNA, the CDR3 is TGTGCCAGCAGCTTTCGGGGGGGCGCAAACACCGGGGAGCTGTTTTTT. V gene TRBV7-8 combines with J gene TRBJ2-2; 8 positions agree with TRBD2. J was trimmed by 2 bases and V by 3 bases; bases with no gene match: 5. The CDR3 runs to 16 residues. CDR1 SGHVS and CDR2 FQNEAQ come from the germline V gene.

J is TRBJ1-1 and V is TRBV4-2; a weak D match, TRBD1 (5 bases). Germline V gene data show CDR1 as LGHNA and CDR2 as YNFKEQ. The CDR3 consists of 14 residues. V was cut by 6 bases and J by 4 bases, with 15 bases left in between. DNA of the CDR3: TGTGCCAGCAGTCCAGGGTTTGTAGGCACTGAAGCTTTCTTT. It translates to CASSPGFVGTEAFF.

The genes are TRBV28 and TRBJ1-2, with D uncertain. The germline gives CDR1 MDHEN, CDR2 SYDVKM. With 1 base removed from V and 2 bases from J, the gap between germline ends came to 8 bases. This CDR3 has 14 residues. This CDR3 reads CASSLFQQNYGYTF. Here the CDR3 DNA reads TGTGCCAGCAGTTTATTCCAACAGAACTATGGCTACACCTTC.

The chain joins TRBV9 to TRBJ2-3; perhaps TRBD1 as D (8 bases). The CDR3 length is 17 residues. The ends were cut back, 4 bases at V and 2 bases at J, with 20 bases in the middle. Germline lookup yields CDR1 SGDLS and CDR2 YYNGEE. In DNA, the CDR3 is TGTGCCAGCAGCCCTGGACAGGGACTACCCCCCACAGATACGCAGTATTTT. It is translated as CASSPGQGLPPTDTQYF.

The CDR3 loop is CASSLERGGTYEQYF. CDR3 DNA sequence: TGTGCCAGCAGCTTAGAGAGGGGAGGCACTTACGAGCAGTACTTC. The chain joins TRBV11-2 to TRBJ2-7; a weak D match, TRBD2 (6 bases). The CDR3 sequence is 15 residues long. V was pared by 0 bases and J by 4 bases, with 13 bases between. From germline, CDR1 is SGHAT and CDR2 FQNNGV.

This clone appeared once. CDR3 coding DNA: TGTGCCAGCAGCTTCCCGGGACAGGGCTACGAGCAGTACTTC. Translating it yields CASSFPGQGYEQYF. The rearrangement uses TRBV7-2 and TRBJ2-7; 9 bases map to TRBD1. The germline gives CDR1 SGHTA, CDR2 FQGNSA. CDR3 length: 14 residues. Trimming took 3 bases from V and 3 from J; bases not matched to a gene: 3.

Only one count was recorded for this clone. The chain couples TRBV5-6 to TRBJ2-3; 13 bases are a match to TRBD2. The CDR3 loop spans 16 amino acids. Germline V gene sequence: CDR1 SGHDT, CDR2 YYEEEE. With 3 bases clipped from V and 7 bases from J, the junction kept 8 bases outside the gene matches. CDR3 region: CASSSKGLAGFYTQYF. The CDR3 nucleotides read TGTGCCAGCAGCTCAAAGGGACTAGCGGGGTTCTATACGCAGTATTTT.

This clone appeared once. The chain employs TRBV7-2 and TRBJ1-4; 8 bases fit TRBD1. Germline values: CDR1 SGHTA, CDR2 FQGNSA. V gave up 5 bases and J gave up 8 bases; unmatched junction bases: 7. CDR3 length: 14 residues. This chain's CDR3 is CASSRDRTREKLFF. The CDR3, as DNA: TGTGCCAGCAGCCGGGACAGGACGAGGGAAAAACTGTTTTTT.

This chain links TRBV7-2 with TRBJ1-1; D is undetermined. Trimming removed 1 base at V and 9 bases at J, with 15 bases between. This CDR3 has 14 amino acids. In germline, CDR1 is SGHTA, CDR2 FQGNSA. DNA of the CDR3: TGTGCCAGCAGCTTAGAGTCGGTAGGAGCCAAAGCTTTCTTT. It codes for CASSLESVGAKAFF.

This chain's CDR3 is CASSYPPRQGVYEQYF. The DNA of the CDR3 is TGTGCCAGCAGTTACCCCCCCCGGCAGGGTGTCTACGAGCAGTACTTC. The genes are TRBV6-2 or TRBV6-3 and TRBJ2-7; the D gene is possibly TRBD1 (5 bases). The CDR3 runs to 16 residues. V lost 2 bases and J 3 bases, leaving 17 bases between the germline ends. Germline V lookup: CDR1 MNHEY, CDR2 SVGEGT.

The chain carries TRBV11-2 and TRBJ1-1; TRBD1 matches at 7 bases. Germline V CDR1 and CDR2: SGHAT, FQNNGV. The CDR3 runs 15 residues. The junction had 6 bases not matched to a gene; V was cut back by 4 bases and J by 1 base. The CDR3 reads CASSSARQGNTEAFF. The CDR3 nucleotides are TGTGCCAGCAGCTCAGCCCGACAGGGGAACACTGAAGCTTTCTTT.

The chain recombines TRBV30 with TRBJ2-7; 7 bases map to TRBD1. The germline V gene encodes CDR1 GTSNPN and CDR2 SVGIG (reference sequence). The CDR3 spans 13 residues. The ends lost 1 base at V and 5 bases at J; junction bases unmatched: 5. The CDR3 loop is CAWSAGTVNEQYF. The CDR3, as DNA: TGTGCCTGGAGTGCCGGGACAGTGAACGAGCAGTACTTC.

This chain links TRBV6-5 with TRBJ2-2; TRBD2 matches 7 bases. The CDR3 extends over 15 amino acids. Losses at the gene ends were 2 bases for V and 5 bases for J; bases not matched to a gene: 5. Germline CDR1 and CDR2: MNHEY and SVGAGI. The CDR3 region is CASSYRGGRTGELFF. The CDR3 nucleotides are TGTGCCAGCAGTTACAGGGGAGGGAGAACCGGGGAGCTGTTTTTT.

The chain is built from TRBV18 and TRBJ2-7; possible D gene TRBD1, 5 bases. Germline V gives CDR1 KGHSH, CDR2 LQKENI. There are 13 residues in the CDR3. The V gene lost 0 bases and the J gene lost 4 bases, with 7 bases spanning the gap. This chain's CDR3 is CASSPPAGYEQYF. In DNA form, the CDR3 reads TGTGCCAGCTCACCACCGGCAGGGTACGAGCAGTACTTC.